This TCR beta chain was profiled in a study of CD8+ T cells in alopecia areata. Following RNA extraction, reverse transcription yielded cDNA that acted as the sequencing template. Here immunoSEQ multiplex PCR was the method, and the copy in TCRdb shows in-frame clones only, minus some. The repertoire holds 250,000 to 300,000 clones, with 55% to 70% as singletons. Treatment noted: oral pan-JAK inhibitor, 5-10 mg twice daily. This clone was seen more than once but under ten times. V was pared by 5 bases and J by 4 bases, with 12 bases between. CDR1 and CDR2 (germline): SQVTM, ANQGSEA. CDR3 length: 13 amino acids.

The sample consisted of CD4+ T cells sorted from blood, taken at week 24, from a patient treated with tofacitinib. The origin of this receptor is a human donor with alopecia areata. The V call is TRBV29-1, the J call TRBJ2-1; perhaps TRBD2 as D (5 bases). The CDR3 nucleotides read TGCAGCGTTAGTAGGGAGTTGTACAATGAGCAGTTCTTC. The encoded protein is CSVSRELYNEQFF.